These 25 T cell receptor beta chains were all obtained from the same sample, sequenced in a study of control samples from healthy donors and cancer patients. Repertoires were generated with immunoSEQ multiplex PCR, while TCRdb's copy carries only in-frame clones and drops some. In the table there are 75,000 to 95,000 clones, 80% to 95% of which are singletons. Sequenced: blood. All receptors derive from a woman aged 25 to 39 in good health.

This sequence joins TRBV27 and TRBJ1-2, with 12 bases fitting TRBD1. Germline trimming cut 6 bases from V and 4 bases from J; bases unmatched to any gene: 12. The CDR3 extends over 17 amino acids. Germline CDR1 is MNHEY and CDR2 is SMNVEV (reference sequence). The CDR3 sequence: CASRSGTGGLGAYGYTF. The CDR3 DNA follows: TGTGCCAGCAGGTCCGGGACAGGGGGCCTGGGGGCCTATGGCTACACCTTC.

This rearrangement joins TRBV28 to TRBJ1-4; no clear D. Germline values: CDR1 MDHEN, CDR2 SYDVKM. The CDR3 runs to 14 residues. Trimming shortened V by 5 bases and J by 0 bases, and 7 bases separated the two germline ends. CDR3 in DNA: TGTGCCAGCAGTCAAACTGCAACTAATGAAAAACTGTTTTTT. Translation gives CASSQTATNEKLFF.

This chain links TRBV14 with TRBJ2-5; no firm D call. The CDR3 consists of 16 residues. V lost 1 base, J lost 1 base, and 13 bases lay in between. CDR1 and CDR2 from the germline V gene are SGHDN and FVKESK. CDR3 sequence reads: CASSQGGPFFQETQYF. In nucleotides, the CDR3 is TGTGCCAGCAGCCAAGGTGGACCCTTCTTCCAAGAGACCCAGTACTTC.

The chain combines TRBV5-1 with TRBJ2-1; the match to TRBD2 covers 9 bases. From germline, CDR1 is SGHRS and CDR2 YFSETQ. V was pared by 4 bases and J by 3 bases, with 11 bases of the junction left unmatched. The CDR3 spans 17 residues. The CDR3 sequence is CASSPWAGGPLYNEQFF. The DNA for the CDR3 is TGCGCCAGCAGCCCGTGGGCGGGAGGGCCACTCTACAATGAGCAGTTCTTC.

V gene TRBV6-5 combines with J gene TRBJ2-7; the D gene is possibly TRBD1 (6 bases). Per germline, CDR1 MNHEY and CDR2 SVGAGI. Trimming stripped 6 bases from V and 2 bases from J, with 17 bases between. The CDR3 sequence is 15 residues long. In nucleotides, the CDR3 is TGTGCCAGCAGACTAGAGACAGGTTTAACCTACGAGCAGTACTTC. Translation gives CASRLETGLTYEQYF.

V and J are TRBV18 and TRBJ1-1, with TRBD1 matching over 10 bases. Germline CDR1 KGHSH, CDR2 LQKENI. The CDR3 has 16 amino acids. Germline trimming cut 1 base from V and 0 bases from J; bases unmatched to any gene: 2. CDR3 coding DNA: TGTGCCAGCTCACCACGGACAGGGGGAATGAACACTGAAGCTTTCTTT. Residues: CASSPRTGGMNTEAFF.

In this sample, this clone turned up a few times. DNA for the CDR3: TGTGCCAGCAAAAGGGAAGGGGCTGGGGACACTGAAGCTTTCTTT. Translated: CASKREGAGDTEAFF. The chain couples TRBV6-5 to TRBJ1-1, with TRBD1 as a possible D gene (5 bases). This CDR3 is 15 amino acids long. Germline V lookup: CDR1 MNHEY, CDR2 SVGAGI. V gave up 7 bases and J gave up 3 bases, with 18 bases separating them.

The chain employs TRBV30 and TRBJ1-5; 9 bases match TRBD1. With V trimmed by 5 bases and J by 7 bases, 9 bases remained unmatched. CDR1 and CDR2 (germline): GTSNPN, SVGIG (reference sequence). The CDR3 length is 14 residues. CDR3: CAWSRDRVGQPQHF. The CDR3 nucleotides are TGTGCCTGGTCCCGGGACAGGGTCGGGCAGCCCCAGCATTTT.

The chain carries TRBV6-1 and TRBJ2-3; TRBD2 agrees at 9 bases. This CDR3 contains 18 residues. In germline, CDR1 is MNHNS, CDR2 SASEGT. Trimming removed 2 bases from V and 9 bases from J; junction bases left unmatched: 18. CDR3 sequence reads: CASSERAGGPSYLGTQYF. The CDR3 nucleotides read TGTGCCAGCAGTGAAAGGGCGGGAGGGCCATCTTACTTAGGGACGCAGTATTTT.

The rearrangement uses TRBV2 and TRBJ2-2, with D possibly matching TRBD1 (6 bases). The CDR3 contains 15 residues. The V gene lost 6 bases and the J gene lost 0 bases, with 11 bases spanning the gap. CDR1 is SNHLY and CDR2 is FYNNEI in the germline V gene. CDR3 in DNA: TGTGCCAGCAGGCCAGGGGTGGCGAACACCGGGGAGCTGTTTTTT. It yields the protein CASRPGVANTGELFF.

The gene calls are TRBV5-4 and TRBJ1-1; unclear D gene. The germline gives CDR1 SGHNT, CDR2 YYREEE (reference sequence). This CDR3 comprises 15 residues. Trimming removed 4 bases from V and 0 bases from J, with 13 bases in between. For the CDR3, the DNA is TGTGCCAGCAGCAATGAAGCGGTGTTGAACACTGAAGCTTTCTTT. This sequence encodes CASSNEAVLNTEAFF.

This rearrangement joins TRBV7-8 to TRBJ2-7; perhaps TRBD2 as D (5 bases). CDR1 is SGHVS and CDR2 is FQNEAQ in the germline V gene. With 2 bases removed from V and 1 base from J, the gap between germline ends came to 21 bases. The CDR3 covers 18 residues. The CDR3 DNA sequence: TGTGCCAGCAGCTTATTTCCCTCTAGTCTCGGGGAGTCCTACGAGCAGTACTTC. Protein product: CASSLFPSSLGESYEQYF. The full variable domain, in which reference TRBV7-8 and TRBJ2-7 provide the parts outside the CDR3, is GAGVSQSPRYKVAKRGQDVALRCDPISGHVSLFWYQQALGQGPEFLTYFQNEAQLDKSGLPSDRFFAERPEGSVSTLKIQRTQQEDSAVYLCASSLFPSSLGESYEQYFGPGTRLTVT.

The rearrangement joins TRBV19 to TRBJ1-3, with TRBD1 matching over 9 bases. Germline loops: CDR1 LNHDA, CDR2 SQIVND (reference sequence). V shed 5 bases and J 0 bases; nucleotides not matched to a gene: 8. This CDR3 region has 17 residues. The CDR3 loop reads CASSVQGAPYSGNTIYF. CDR3 DNA sequence: TGTGCCAGTAGTGTACAGGGGGCGCCGTACTCTGGAAACACCATATATTTT.

The rearrangement uses TRBV2 and TRBJ1-1; a weak D match, TRBD1 (5 bases). This CDR3 comprises 14 residues. CDR1 SNHLY and CDR2 FYNNEI come from the germline V gene. V gave up 7 bases and J gave up 4 bases, with 16 bases separating them. CDR3: CASTPLTESTEAFF. DNA of the CDR3: TGTGCCAGCACTCCCTTGACAGAGAGCACTGAAGCTTTCTTT.

This clone was detected only once. The chain combines TRBV12-3 or TRBV12-4 with TRBJ2-1; D could derive from TRBD1 or TRBD2 (5 bases each). V dropped 3 bases and J dropped 6 bases, with 9 bases sitting between them. There are 13 residues in the CDR3. The chain's CDR3 is CASSFGASNEQFF. CDR3 nucleotide sequence: TGTGCCAGCAGTTTCGGGGCTTCCAATGAGCAGTTCTTC.

This clone appeared once. The gene calls are TRBV19 and TRBJ1-1, with D uncertain. V lost 5 bases, J lost 0 bases, and 7 bases lay in between. CDR3 length: 13 amino acids. Per germline, CDR1 LNHDA and CDR2 SQIVND (reference sequence). In nucleotides, the CDR3 is TGTGCCAGTAGTCGCCAGGTGAACACTGAAGCTTTCTTT. Amino acids: CASSRQVNTEAFF.

The chain couples TRBV6-1 to TRBJ1-1; D is uncertain. The CDR3 contains 13 residues. Looked up from germline, CDR1 is MNHNS and CDR2 is SASEGT. Trimming took 2 bases from V and 3 from J, leaving 7 bases between them. Here the CDR3 reads CASSEWAYTEAFF. The CDR3 nucleotides are TGTGCCAGCAGTGAATGGGCTTACACTGAAGCTTTCTTT.

The V and J genes are TRBV24-1 and TRBJ1-1, with a weak D call TRBD1 (6 bases). The CDR3 length is 13 residues. The germline CDR1 and CDR2 sequences are KGHDR and SFDVKD. V was clipped by 3 bases and J by 6 bases, with 10 bases between them. CDR3 in amino acids: CATSDTEGAEAFF. The CDR3 DNA reads TGTGCCACCAGTGATACGGAGGGGGCTGAAGCTTTCTTT.

The genes are TRBV4-1 and TRBJ1-6, with D maybe TRBD1 (6 bases). The germline V and J ends were trimmed by 4 bases and 11 bases, with 15 bases remaining between them. Germline CDR1 reads MGHRA; CDR2 reads YSYEKL. CDR3 length equals 14 residues. CDR3 nucleotide sequence: TGCGCCAGCAGCCTTCAGAGGGGGAATACACCCCTCCACTTT. Protein: CASSLQRGNTPLHF.

The chain combines TRBV5-1 with TRBJ2-1, with TRBD2 matching over 11 bases. With 4 bases clipped from V and 6 bases from J, the junction kept 9 bases outside the gene matches. Germline lookup yields CDR1 SGHRS and CDR2 YFSETQ. This CDR3 spans 16 amino acids. In nucleotides, the CDR3 is TGCGCCAGCAGCGGTCTAGCGGGGGGCTGGGGCAATGAGCAGTTCTTC. It yields the protein CASSGLAGGWGNEQFF.

V and J are TRBV9 and TRBJ2-7; 9 nucleotides align to TRBD1. The CDR3 totals 16 residues. Trimming removed 0 bases from V and 2 bases from J; junction bases left unmatched: 6. The germline V gene encodes CDR1 SGDLS and CDR2 YYNGEE. Written as DNA, the CDR3 is TGTGCCAGCAGCGTAGGGGGACAGGGAGGGACCTACGAGCAGTACTTC. This codes for CASSVGGQGGTYEQYF.

This chain connects TRBV5-1 to TRBJ2-3; TRBD2 agrees at 8 bases. This CDR3 region has 17 residues. Germline loops: CDR1 SGHRS, CDR2 YFSETQ. Losses at the gene ends were 0 bases for V and 2 bases for J; bases not matched to a gene: 8. DNA for the CDR3: TGCGCCAGCAGCTTGGGCCGGGGGGGAGGCCCCACAGATACGCAGTATTTT. It encodes CASSLGRGGGPTDTQYF.

The chain employs TRBV5-5 and TRBJ1-5; TRBD1 aligns across 11 bases. In germline, CDR1 is SGHKS, CDR2 YYEKEE (reference sequence). This CDR3 spans 18 amino acids. J gave up 5 bases and V 2 bases, and 12 bases lay outside the gene matches. The CDR3 protein is CASSLDPDRGRYDQPQHF. The CDR3, as DNA: TGTGCCAGCAGCTTAGACCCGGACAGGGGGCGATATGATCAGCCCCAGCATTTT.

The CDR3 protein is CAWDRDTYGYTF. The CDR3 nucleotides read TGTGCCTGGGACAGGGACACCTATGGCTACACCTTC. V and J are TRBV30 and TRBJ1-2, with 7 nucleotides matching TRBD1. After removal of 5 bases from V and 4 bases from J, the junction contained 4 bases not matched to a gene. This CDR3 has 12 residues. The germline V gene encodes CDR1 GTSNPN and CDR2 SVGIG (reference sequence).

The CDR3 DNA reads as TGCGCCAGCACGGGACTAGCGGGAGACGAGACCCAGTACTTC. Amino acids: CASTGLAGDETQYF. The V and J genes are TRBV5-1 and TRBJ2-5; 14 bases line up with TRBD2. The CDR3 contains 14 residues. The V segment lost 6 bases and the J segment 5 bases; nucleotides outside the gene matches: 3. Germline V CDR1 and CDR2: SGHRS, YFSETQ.